What follows are 9 T cell receptor beta chains derived from one specimen sequenced in a study of PD-1 blockade in mismatch repair-deficient tumors. Here immunoSEQ multiplex PCR was the method, and the copy in TCRdb shows in-frame clones only, minus some. The sample lists tens of thousands of clones; roughly 84% were seen once. The sample in question was PBMCs, obtained before pembrolizumab treatment. The source is an adult with mismatch repair-deficient cancer.

V and J are TRBV18 and TRBJ1-1, with 9 bases fitting TRBD1. The V and J ends lost 5 bases and 4 bases, in that order; junction bases with no gene match: 11. The CDR3 sequence is 16 residues long. CDR1 KGHSH and CDR2 LQKENI come from the germline V gene. The CDR3 loop reads CASSFQPGQGGTEAFF. The CDR3 nucleotides read TGTGCCAGCTCATTTCAGCCGGGACAGGGTGGCACTGAAGCTTTCTTT. Supplemented by reference TRBV18 and TRBJ1-1, the full variable domain reads NAGVMQNPRHLVRRRGQEARLRCSPMKGHSHVYWYRQLPEEGLKFMVYLQKENIIDESGMPKERFSAEFPKEGPSILRIQQVVRGDSAAYFCASSFQPGQGGTEAFFGQGTRLTVV.

This chain uses TRBV7-9 with TRBJ2-1; 13 positions match TRBD2. CDR3 length equals 16 residues. Losses at the gene ends were 5 bases for V and 10 bases for J; bases not matched to a gene: 11. Germline CDR1 SEHNR, CDR2 FQNEAQ (reference sequence). The CDR3 DNA follows: TGTGCCAGCAGCCGCGGGACTAGCGGGACTGAGGGGGAGCAGTTCTTC. Protein product: CASSRGTSGTEGEQFF.

The chain uses TRBV5-1 and TRBJ2-7, with 8 bases matching TRBD2. Germline CDR1 SGHRS, CDR2 YFSETQ. CDR3 length: 15 residues. Trimming took 4 bases from V and 3 from J; bases not matched to a gene: 9. The DNA of the CDR3 is TGCGCCAGCAGCCCTCTAGCGGGCCTGAACTACGAGCAGTACTTC. It translates to CASSPLAGLNYEQYF. Full variable domain (remainder filled in from reference TRBV5-1 and TRBJ2-7): KAGVTQTPRYLIKTRGQQVTLSCSPISGHRSVSWYQQTPGQGLQFLFEYFSETQRNKGNFPGRFSGRQFSNSRSEMNVSTLELGDSALYLCASSPLAGLNYEQYFGPGTRLTVT.

The chain is built from TRBV7-2 and TRBJ1-1; D not certain. V was clipped by 5 bases and J by 0 bases, with 13 bases between them. The CDR3 length is 15 residues. Per germline, CDR1 SGHTA and CDR2 FQGNSA. CDR3 amino acids: CASSPNTNMNTEAFF. The CDR3 DNA reads as TGTGCCAGCAGCCCTAATACTAACATGAACACTGAAGCTTTCTTT.

The chain recombines TRBV9 with TRBJ2-5; 7 bases align to TRBD2. The length of the CDR3 is 17 residues. Germline lookup yields CDR1 SGDLS and CDR2 YYNGEE. The ends lost 0 bases at V and 5 bases at J; junction bases unmatched: 13. In DNA form, the CDR3 reads TGTGCCAGCAGCGTAGGGGGAGGGCAGGAGGGGACGGAGACCCAGTACTTC. Encoded protein: CASSVGGGQEGTETQYF.

The CDR3 region has the DNA TGTGCCAGCTCACCGTTGGGACAGGGTGACGAGCAGTACTTC. Its translation is CASSPLGQGDEQYF. The chain carries TRBV18 and TRBJ2-5; 9 bases map to TRBD1. The closer fit of TRBJ2-7 to the DNA end suggests the J call may be wrong. The germline V gene encodes CDR1 KGHSH and CDR2 LQKENI. This CDR3 has 14 residues.

This clone was counted only a few times. The chain has TRBV30 and TRBJ2-7; D not certain. The V end lost 2 bases, the J end lost 9 bases, and 14 bases lay between the germline ends. The CDR3 runs to 12 residues. Germline V gene data show CDR1 as GTSNPN and CDR2 as SVGIG (reference sequence). The CDR3 spells CAWSLNLLAQYF. CDR3 coding DNA: TGTGCCTGGAGTCTAAACCTCCTCGCGCAGTACTTC.

This clone appeared a few times. The chain employs TRBV19 and TRBJ2-7; 7 positions agree with TRBD1. Losses at the gene ends were 5 bases for V and 7 bases for J; bases not matched to a gene: 20. Germline assignment: CDR1 LNHDA and CDR2 SQIVND (reference sequence). The CDR3 has 17 amino acids. This CDR3 is CASSALDRELNSGEQYF. Written as DNA, the CDR3 is TGTGCCAGTAGTGCCCTCGACAGGGAACTTAATTCGGGGGAGCAGTACTTC.

The CDR3 region has the DNA TGCGCCAGCGCCATGCGGGCAGGAGGAGCTAGTGGCTACACCTTC. Amino acid sequence: CASAMRAGGASGYTF. The chain is built from TRBV5-1 and TRBJ1-2; D uncertain. V was trimmed by 7 bases and J by 7 bases, leaving 23 bases between them. The V gene's germline CDR1 is SGHRS and CDR2 YFSETQ. The CDR3 extends over 15 amino acids.